The clone carrying this T cell receptor (beta chain) was counted once. Its antigen is not identified. Assay: immunoSEQ multiplex PCR; the TCRdb copy retains only in-frame clones and omits some. The data contain about 38,000 clones, roughly two thirds of them singletons. This record belongs to a study of vaccination effects on CD4 cells after COVID-19. Across the study: Participants each got two BNT162b2 or mRNA-1273 vaccine doses.

Between the trimmed V and J ends, which lost 7 bases and 4 bases, there was a span of 8 bases. The germline V gene has CDR1 LGHDT and CDR2 YNNKEL (reference sequence). The CDR3 runs to 12 residues. Before sequencing, viral peptide pools were used by the ViraFEST assay to expand antigen-specific CD4+ T cells. An approximately 10-day culture period preceded the isolation of CD4+ T cells. Nucleocapsid antibodies stayed negative before and after vaccination, showing no earlier SARS-CoV-2 infection. Around 2.2 million PBMC per well received about 10 IU/ml IL-2 and approximately 9.2 ug/ml peptides in culture. Half-medium changes using IL-2 medium occurred on days 3 and 7.

The receptor was derived from a human donor who received a COVID-19 vaccine. The chain carries TRBV3-1 (or the pseudogene TRBV3-2) and TRBJ1-3, with D tentatively TRBD1 (5 bases). The sequencing here drew on CD4+ T cells from PBMCs cultured with SARS-CoV-2 spike peptides, taken before COVID-19 vaccination. This chain's CDR3 is CASMDIGNTIYF. In DNA, the CDR3 is TGTGCCAGCATGGACATAGGAAACACCATATATTTT.